The clone carrying this T cell receptor beta chain occurred once. Patients received nivolumab 3 mg/kg at weeks 1, 4, 7, 10, then fortnightly to week 26. The data are from a study of ipilimumab plus nivolumab after autologous stem cell transplantation. Study-level information: Both relapsed and primary refractory DLBCL were included.

TCRdb keeps only in-frame clones here, not all; method: immunoSEQ multiplex PCR. The data show approximately 84,000 clones, about 83% seen once. The specimen was PBMCs, collected in a trial of ipilimumab plus nivolumab as post-transplant consolidation. This receptor was obtained from a male donor with diffuse large B-cell lymphoma.

DNA for the CDR3: TGTGCCAGCAGTTTGGGACAGGGCCCCCCAAGGGTTGAGCAGTTCTTC. Protein: CASSLGQGPPRVEQFF. J is TRBJ2-1 and V is TRBV27, with 9 bases matching TRBD1. Germline loops: CDR1 MNHEY, CDR2 SMNVEV (reference sequence). V shed 3 bases, J shed 9 bases, and the junction held 12 bases outside the gene matches. The CDR3 has 16 amino acids.